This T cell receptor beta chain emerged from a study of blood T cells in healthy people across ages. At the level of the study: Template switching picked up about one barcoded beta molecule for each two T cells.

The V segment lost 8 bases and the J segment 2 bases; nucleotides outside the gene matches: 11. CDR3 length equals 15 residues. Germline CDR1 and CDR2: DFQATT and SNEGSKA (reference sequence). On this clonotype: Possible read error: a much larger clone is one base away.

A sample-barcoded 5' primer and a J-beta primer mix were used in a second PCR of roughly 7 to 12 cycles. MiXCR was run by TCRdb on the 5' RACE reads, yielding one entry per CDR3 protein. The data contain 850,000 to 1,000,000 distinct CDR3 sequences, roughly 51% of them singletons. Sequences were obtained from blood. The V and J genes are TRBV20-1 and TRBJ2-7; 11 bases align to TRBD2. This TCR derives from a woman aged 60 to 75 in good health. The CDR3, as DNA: TGCAGTACTAACGCTCTAGCGGGAGGAACCTACGAGCAGTACTTC. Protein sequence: CSTNALAGGTYEQYF.